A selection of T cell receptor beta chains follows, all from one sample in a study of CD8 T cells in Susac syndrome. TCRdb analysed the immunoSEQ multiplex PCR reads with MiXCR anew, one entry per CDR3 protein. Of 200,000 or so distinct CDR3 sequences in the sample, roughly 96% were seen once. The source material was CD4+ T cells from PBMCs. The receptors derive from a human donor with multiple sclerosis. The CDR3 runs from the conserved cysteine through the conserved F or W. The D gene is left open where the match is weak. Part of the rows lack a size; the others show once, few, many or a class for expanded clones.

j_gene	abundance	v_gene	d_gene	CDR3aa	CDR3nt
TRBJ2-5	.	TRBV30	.	CAWDRQETQYF	TGTGCCTGGGACAGGCAAGAGACCCAGTACTTC
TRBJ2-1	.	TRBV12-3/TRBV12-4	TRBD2	CASSQLAGYNEQFF	TGTGCCAGCAGCCAACTAGCGGGGTACAATGAGCAGTTCTTC
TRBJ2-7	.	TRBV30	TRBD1	CAWRDRGYEQYF	TGTGCCTGGAGGGACAGGGGCTACGAGCAGTACTTC
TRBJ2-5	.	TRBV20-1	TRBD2	CSASTSGIETQYF	TGCAGTGCATCGACTAGCGGGATAGAGACCCAGTACTTC
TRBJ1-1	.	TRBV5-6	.	CASSLKPGSEAFF	TGTGCCAGCAGCCTAAAGCCAGGCTCTGAAGCTTTCTTT
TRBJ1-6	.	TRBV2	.	CASSENNSPLHF	TGTGCCAGCAGTGAAAATAATTCACCCCTCCACTTT
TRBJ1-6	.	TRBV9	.	CASSVAPQDSLHF	TGTGCCAGCAGCGTAGCCCCACAGGACTCCCTCCACTTT
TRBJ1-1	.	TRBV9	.	CASTRGMSQNTEAFF	TGTGCCAGCACCCGAGGCATGAGTCAGAACACTGAAGCTTTCTTT
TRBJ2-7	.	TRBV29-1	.	CSVRHNSYEQYF	TGCAGCGTTAGACATAACTCCTACGAGCAGTACTTC
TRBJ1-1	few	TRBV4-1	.	CASSQEEGGTEAFF	TGCGCCAGCAGCCAAGAGGAGGGCGGCACTGAAGCTTTCTTT
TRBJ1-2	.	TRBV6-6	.	CASREWSEKSNYGYTF	TGTGCCAGCAGAGAATGGAGCGAAAAGTCTAACTATGGCTACACCTTC
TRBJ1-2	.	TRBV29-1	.	CSVLLTGTGYGYTF	TGCAGCGTTCTACTCACTGGGACGGGCTATGGCTACACCTTC
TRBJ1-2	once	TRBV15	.	CATSSQGSYGYTF	TGTGCCACCAGCTCGCAGGGGTCCTATGGCTACACCTTC
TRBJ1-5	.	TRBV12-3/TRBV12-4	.	CASSLWGANQPQHF	TGTGCCAGCAGTTTATGGGGGGCCAATCAGCCCCAGCATTTT
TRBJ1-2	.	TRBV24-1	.	CATSDSPLRPGRHGYTF	TGTGCCACCAGTGATTCCCCCCTCCGACCAGGTCGGCATGGCTACACCTTC
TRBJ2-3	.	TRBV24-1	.	CATVGSDTQYF	TGTGCCACCGTCGGCTCGGATACGCAGTATTTT
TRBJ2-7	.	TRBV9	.	CASSVATAAEQYF	TGTGCCAGCAGCGTAGCTACCGCGGCCGAGCAGTACTTC
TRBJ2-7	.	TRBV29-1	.	CSVPGPGSKKPYEQYF	TGCAGCGTCCCCGGCCCCGGGAGCAAGAAGCCCTACGAGCAGTACTTC
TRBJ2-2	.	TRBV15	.	CATSRVVGNTGELFF	TGTGCCACCAGCAGAGTAGTCGGGAACACCGGGGAGCTGTTTTTT
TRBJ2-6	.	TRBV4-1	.	CASSQGLRHAGANVLTF	TGCGCCAGCAGCCAGGGACTCAGGCATGCTGGGGCCAACGTCCTGACTTTC
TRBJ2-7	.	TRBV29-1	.	CSVEDFGRGGSYEQYF	TGCAGCGTTGAAGATTTCGGGCGAGGGGGCTCCTACGAGCAGTACTTC
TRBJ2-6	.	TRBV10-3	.	CAISEGTSGANVLTF	TGTGCCATCAGTGAGGGAACTTCTGGGGCCAACGTCCTGACTTTC
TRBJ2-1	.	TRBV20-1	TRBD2	CSAPEREYDNEQFF	TGCAGTGCCCCTGAGCGGGAGTATGACAATGAGCAGTTCTTC
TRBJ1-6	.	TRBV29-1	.	CSVRTSSSYNSPLHF	TGCAGCGTCCGGACATCGAGCTCCTATAATTCACCCCTCCACTTT
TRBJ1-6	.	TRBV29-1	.	CSVEDGDNSPLHF	TGCAGCGTTGAAGACGGTGATAATTCACCCCTCCACTTT
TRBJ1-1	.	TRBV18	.	CASSPLRHHEAFF	TGTGCCAGCTCACCCCTTCGGCACCATGAAGCTTTCTTT
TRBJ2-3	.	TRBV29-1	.	CSVGVTSTDTQYF	TGCAGCGTTGGGGTCACTAGCACAGATACGCAGTATTTT
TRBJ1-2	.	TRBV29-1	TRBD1	CSVVTGTDYYGYTF	TGCAGCGTGGTAACCGGGACAGATTACTATGGCTACACCTTC
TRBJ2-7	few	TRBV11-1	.	CASSRAGSYEQYF	TGTGCCAGCAGTCGGGCAGGCTCCTACGAGCAGTACTTC
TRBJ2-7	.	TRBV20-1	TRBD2	CSVRSGRRNEQYF	TGCAGTGTAAGAAGCGGGAGGAGGAACGAGCAGTACTTC
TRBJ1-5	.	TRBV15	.	CATSREGYYQPQHF	TGTGCCACCAGCAGAGAAGGGTATTATCAGCCCCAGCATTTT
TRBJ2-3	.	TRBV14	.	CASSLAAQDTQYF	TGTGCCAGCAGCTTAGCGGCGCAAGATACGCAGTATTTT
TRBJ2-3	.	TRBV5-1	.	CASSFGGKEDTQYF	TGCGCCAGCAGCTTCGGCGGGAAAGAAGATACGCAGTATTTT
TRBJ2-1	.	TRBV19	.	CAISRGPSWGDEQFF	TGTGCCATCTCGAGAGGACCAAGCTGGGGAGATGAGCAGTTCTTC
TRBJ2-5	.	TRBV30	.	CAWSVYGETQYF	TGTGCCTGGAGTGTCTATGGGGAGACCCAGTACTTC
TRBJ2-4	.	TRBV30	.	CAWREVRKKNIQYF	TGTGCCTGGAGGGAAGTAAGAAAGAAAAACATTCAGTACTTC
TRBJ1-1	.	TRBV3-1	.	CASSQAVYLDTEAFF	TGTGCCAGCAGCCAAGCCGTCTATCTCGACACTGAAGCTTTCTTT
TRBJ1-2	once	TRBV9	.	CASSTLYGYTF	TGTGCCAGCAGCACCCTTTATGGCTACACCTTC
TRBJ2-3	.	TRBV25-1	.	CASGPTGTDTQYF	TGTGCCTCGGGCCCAACGGGCACAGATACGCAGTATTTT